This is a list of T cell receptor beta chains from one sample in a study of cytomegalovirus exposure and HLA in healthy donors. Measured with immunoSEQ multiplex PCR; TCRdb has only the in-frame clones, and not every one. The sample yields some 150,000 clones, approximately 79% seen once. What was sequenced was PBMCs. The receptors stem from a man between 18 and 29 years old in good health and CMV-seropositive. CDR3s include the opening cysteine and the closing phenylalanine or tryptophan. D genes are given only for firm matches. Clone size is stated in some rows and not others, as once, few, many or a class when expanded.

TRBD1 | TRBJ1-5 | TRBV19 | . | CASMKRGPLSNQPQHF | TGTGCCAGTATGAAAAGGGGGCCGCTTTCCAATCAGCCCCAGCATTTT
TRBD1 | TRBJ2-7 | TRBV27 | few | CASSLYGTGGVNEQYF | TGTGCCAGCAGTTTATATGGGACAGGGGGAGTGAACGAGCAGTACTTC
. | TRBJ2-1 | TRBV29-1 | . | CSVELMREFDEQFF | TGCAGCGTTGAATTAATGAGGGAATTTGATGAGCAGTTCTTC
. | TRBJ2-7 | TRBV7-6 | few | CASSSHLKGPYEQYF | TGTGCCAGCAGCTCCCATCTCAAGGGGCCTTACGAGCAGTACTTC
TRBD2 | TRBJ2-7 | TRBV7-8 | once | CASSLDSGEGTPRYF | TGTGCCAGCAGCTTAGACTCCGGGGAGGGAACGCCTCGGTACTTC
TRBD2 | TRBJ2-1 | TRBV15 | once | CATSREGLAAAYNEQFF | TGTGCCACCAGCAGAGAAGGACTAGCGGCCGCCTACAATGAGCAGTTCTTC
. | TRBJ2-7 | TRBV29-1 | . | CSVGGASGSYEQYF | TGCAGCGTTGGTGGGGCCTCCGGATCGTACGAGCAGTACTTC
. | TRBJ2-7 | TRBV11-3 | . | CASSSQGTEQYF | TGTGCCAGCAGCTCACAGGGAACCGAGCAGTACTTC
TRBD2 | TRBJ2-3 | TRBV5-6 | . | CASNRVAGGSSTDTQYF | TGTGCCAGCAACAGGGTAGCGGGAGGCTCTAGCACAGATACGCAGTATTTT
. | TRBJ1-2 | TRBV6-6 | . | CASRGFYGYTF | TGTGCCAGCAGGGGCTTCTATGGCTACACCTTC
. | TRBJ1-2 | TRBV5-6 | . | CASSAGGQGDGYTF | TGTGCCAGCAGCGCGGGGGGGCAGGGCGATGGCTACACCTTC
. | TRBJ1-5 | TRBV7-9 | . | CASSLYEDQPQHF | TGTGCCAGCAGCCTCTACGAGGATCAGCCCCAGCATTTT
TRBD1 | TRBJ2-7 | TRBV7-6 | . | CASSLAAGGYEQYF | TGTGCCAGCAGCTTAGCGGCAGGGGGCTACGAGCAGTACTTC
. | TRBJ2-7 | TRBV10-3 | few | CAISEPGLMGYEQYF | TGTGCCATCAGTGAGCCAGGCCTCATGGGCTACGAGCAGTACTTC
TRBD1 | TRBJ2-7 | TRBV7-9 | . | CASSPNRGGTYEQYF | TGTGCCAGCAGTCCAAACAGGGGTGGAACCTACGAGCAGTACTTC
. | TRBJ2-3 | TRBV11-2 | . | CASSSLRSLTDTQYF | TGTGCCAGCAGCTCCCTACGGAGCCTCACAGATACGCAGTATTTT
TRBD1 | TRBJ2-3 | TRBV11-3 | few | CASSLGGGQGARDTQYF | TGTGCCAGCAGCTTAGGAGGAGGACAGGGGGCGCGAGATACGCAGTATTTT
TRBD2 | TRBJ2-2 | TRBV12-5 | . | CASDFSGGPDTGELFF | TGTGCTAGTGACTTCTCGGGGGGGCCCGACACCGGGGAGCTGTTTTTT
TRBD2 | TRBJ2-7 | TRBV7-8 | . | CASSLSGSIAYEQYF | TGTGCCAGCAGCCTTAGCGGGAGTATCGCCTACGAGCAGTACTTC
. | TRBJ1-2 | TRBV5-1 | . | CASSRGAGNYGYTF | TGCGCCAGCAGCCGCGGGGCCGGGAACTATGGCTACACCTTC
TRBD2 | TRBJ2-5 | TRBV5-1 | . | CASSLASGSLETQYF | TGCGCCAGCAGCTTGGCTAGCGGGAGTTTGGAGACCCAGTACTTC
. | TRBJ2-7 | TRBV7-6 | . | CASSHGPNYEQYF | TGTGCCAGCAGCCATGGGCCGAACTACGAGCAGTACTTC
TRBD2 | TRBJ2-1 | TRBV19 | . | CASSMRVAGENEQFF | TGTGCCAGTAGTATGAGGGTCGCGGGAGAGAATGAGCAGTTCTTC
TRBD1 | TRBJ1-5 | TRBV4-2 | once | CASSQDLTGMNQPQHF | TGTGCCAGCAGCCAAGATTTGACAGGGATGAACCAGCCCCAGCATTTT
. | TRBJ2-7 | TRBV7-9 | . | CASSPATGPPDF | TGTGCCAGCAGCCCGGCGACAGGCCCCCCCGACTTC
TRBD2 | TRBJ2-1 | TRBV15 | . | CATRGGSSYNEQFF | TGTGCCACCCGCGGGGGGAGCTCCTACAATGAGCAGTTCTTC
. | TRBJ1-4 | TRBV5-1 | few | CASSPRGPNEKLFF | TGCGCCAGCAGCCCCAGGGGCCCCAATGAAAAACTGTTTTTT
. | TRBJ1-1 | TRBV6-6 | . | CASSYLREVAEAFF | TGTGCCAGCAGTTACCTCAGGGAAGTAGCTGAAGCTTTCTTT
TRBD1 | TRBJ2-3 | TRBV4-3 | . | CASSHLETGETDTQYF | TGCGCCAGCAGCCATCTGGAGACAGGGGAGACAGATACGCAGTATTTT
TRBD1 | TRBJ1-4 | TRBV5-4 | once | CASSSEPMTGVNEKLFF | TGTGCCAGCAGCTCCGAGCCGATGACAGGGGTTAATGAAAAACTGTTTTTT
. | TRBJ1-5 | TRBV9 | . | CASSVGGGNQPQHF | TGTGCCAGCAGCGTGGGGGGTGGCAATCAGCCCCAGCATTTT
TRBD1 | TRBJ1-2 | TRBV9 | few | CASSNQGGLGNGYTF | TGTGCCAGCAGCAATCAGGGGGGCCTAGGGAATGGCTACACCTTC
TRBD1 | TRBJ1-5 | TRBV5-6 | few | CASSFTAGGQPQHF | TGTGCCAGCAGCTTCACTGCAGGGGGCCAGCCCCAGCATTTT
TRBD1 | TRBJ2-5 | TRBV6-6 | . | CASSLDRVETRYF | TGTGCCAGCAGTTTAGACAGGGTGGAGACCCGGTACTTC
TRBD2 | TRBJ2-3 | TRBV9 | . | CASSVPAGGTDTQYF | TGTGCCAGCAGCGTCCCAGCGGGGGGCACAGATACGCAGTATTTT
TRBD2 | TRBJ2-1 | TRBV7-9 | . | CASRLAGGEQFF | TGTGCCAGCCGATTAGCGGGAGGTGAGCAGTTCTTC
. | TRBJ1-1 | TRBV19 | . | CASSIRNGFNSEAFF | TGTGCCAGTAGTATTCGTAACGGGTTCAACTCTGAAGCTTTCTTT
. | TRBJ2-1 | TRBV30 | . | CAWSPGTYNEQFF | TGTGCCTGGAGCCCCGGGACCTACAATGAGCAGTTCTTC
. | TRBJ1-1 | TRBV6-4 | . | CASSRSGGGHGTEAFF | TGTGCCAGCAGTCGTAGCGGGGGGGGGCATGGCACTGAAGCTTTCTTT
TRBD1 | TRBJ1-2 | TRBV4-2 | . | CASSPTEGGGRYGYTF | TGTGCCAGCAGCCCCACGGAAGGGGGCGGTCGCTATGGCTACACCTTC
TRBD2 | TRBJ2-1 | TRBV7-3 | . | CASSPPGLAYNEQFF | TGTGCCAGCAGCCCTCCGGGACTAGCCTACAATGAGCAGTTCTTC
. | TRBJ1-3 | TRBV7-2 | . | CASRRASGNTIYF | TGTGCCAGCAGGCGGGCCTCTGGAAACACCATATATTTT
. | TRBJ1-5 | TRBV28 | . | CASSLPGASNQPQHF | TGTGCCAGCAGTTTACCAGGGGCTAGCAATCAGCCCCAGCATTTT
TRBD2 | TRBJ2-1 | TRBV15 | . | CATRVGGVTYNEQFF | TGTGCCACCAGGGTGGGAGGGGTTACCTACAATGAGCAGTTCTTC
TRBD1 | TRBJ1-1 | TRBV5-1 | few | CASSFGQGIMNTEAFF | TGCGCCAGCAGCTTCGGACAGGGCATCATGAACACTGAAGCTTTCTTT
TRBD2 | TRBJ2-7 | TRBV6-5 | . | CASSYTSGGMAYEQYF | TGTGCCAGCAGTTACACTAGCGGGGGGATGGCCTACGAGCAGTACTTC
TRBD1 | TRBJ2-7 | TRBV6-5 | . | CASRRDRGPYEQYF | TGTGCCAGCCGCCGGGACAGGGGGCCCTACGAGCAGTACTTC
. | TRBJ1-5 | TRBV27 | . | CASSPLGRNQPQHF | TGTGCCAGCAGTCCGCTGGGGCGTAATCAGCCCCAGCATTTT
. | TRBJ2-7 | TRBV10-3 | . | CAISESGQVGKQYF | TGTGCCATCAGTGAGTCGGGGCAGGTGGGTAAGCAGTACTTC
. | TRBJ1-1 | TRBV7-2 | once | CASSLDRNTEAFF | TGTGCCAGCAGCTTAGACAGGAACACTGAAGCTTTCTTT
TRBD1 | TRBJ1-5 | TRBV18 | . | CASKDRTSNQPQHF | TGTGCCAGCAAGGACAGGACTAGCAATCAGCCCCAGCATTTT